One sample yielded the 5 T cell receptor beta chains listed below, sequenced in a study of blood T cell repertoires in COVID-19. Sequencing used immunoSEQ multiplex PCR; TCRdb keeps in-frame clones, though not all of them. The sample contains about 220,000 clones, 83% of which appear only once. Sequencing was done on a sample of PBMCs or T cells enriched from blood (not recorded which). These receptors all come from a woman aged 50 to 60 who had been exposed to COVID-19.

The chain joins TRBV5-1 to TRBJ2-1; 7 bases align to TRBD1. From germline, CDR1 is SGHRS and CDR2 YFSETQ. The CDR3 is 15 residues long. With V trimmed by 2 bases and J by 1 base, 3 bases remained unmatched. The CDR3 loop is CASSFYRGSYNEQFF. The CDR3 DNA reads TGCGCCAGCAGCTTCTACAGGGGTTCCTACAATGAGCAGTTCTTC.

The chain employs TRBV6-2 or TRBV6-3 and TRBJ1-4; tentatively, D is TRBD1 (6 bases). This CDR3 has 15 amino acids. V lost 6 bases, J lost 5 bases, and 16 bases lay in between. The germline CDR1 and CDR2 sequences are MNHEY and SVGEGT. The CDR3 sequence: CASSQDSAANEKLFF. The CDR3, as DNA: TGTGCCAGCAGCCAGGACAGCGCAGCAAATGAAAAACTGTTTTTT.

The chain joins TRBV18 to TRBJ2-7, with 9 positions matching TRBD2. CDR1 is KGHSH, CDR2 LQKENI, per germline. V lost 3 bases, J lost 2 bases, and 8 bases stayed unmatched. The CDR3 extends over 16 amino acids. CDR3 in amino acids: CASSPLAGGKTYEQYF. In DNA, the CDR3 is TGTGCCAGCTCACCCCTTGCGGGGGGGAAGACCTACGAGCAGTACTTC.

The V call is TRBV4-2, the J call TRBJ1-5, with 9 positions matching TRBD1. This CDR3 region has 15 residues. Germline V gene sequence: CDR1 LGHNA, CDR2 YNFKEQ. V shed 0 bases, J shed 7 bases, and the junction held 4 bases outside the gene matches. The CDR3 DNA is TGTGCCAGCAGCCAAGAGGGACAGGGAGGACAGCCCCAGCATTTT. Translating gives CASSQEGQGGQPQHF.

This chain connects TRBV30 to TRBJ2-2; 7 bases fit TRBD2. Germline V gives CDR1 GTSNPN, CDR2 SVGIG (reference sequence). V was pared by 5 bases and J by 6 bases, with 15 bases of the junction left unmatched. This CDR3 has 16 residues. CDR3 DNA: TGTGCCTGGGCCAAGAAATCACTAGCGACCCCCGGGGAGCTGTTTTTT. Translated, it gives CAWAKKSLATPGELFF.